The T cell receptor (beta chain) under discussion was sequenced for a study of blood T cell repertoires in COVID-19. Study at large: COVID-19 samples, acute and convalescent, were from the United States, Italy and Spain.

Looked up from germline, CDR1 is MNHEY and CDR2 is SVGAGI. The V end lost 8 bases, the J end lost 2 bases, and 6 bases lay between the germline ends. CDR3 length: 12 amino acids. TCRdb's table, derived via immunoSEQ multiplex PCR, lists solely in-frame clones and lacks some. The data hold over 70,000 clones, with 75% to 85% observed a single time. This clonotype was obtained from a woman aged 70-85 years with acute or convalescent COVID-19. Sequencing input: peripheral blood. This chain joins TRBV6-5 and TRBJ2-2; D is unclear. This CDR3 is CASGRNTGELFF. CDR3 DNA sequence: TGTGCCAGCGGGCGCAACACCGGGGAGCTGTTTTTT.